These 31 T cell receptor beta chains share one sample of origin, sequenced in a study of cytotoxic CD8 clonotypes in ibrutinib-treated CLL. The assay was immunoSEQ multiplex PCR, and TCRdb's table has in-frame clones only and misses some. The table includes tens of thousands of clones, around 53% detected once. Sequenced here: PBMCs, sampled before ibrutinib treatment. These TCRs come from a human donor with chronic lymphocytic leukemia.

As for this clone: It may be a read error: a sequence one base away is much more abundant. The sample has other DNA sequences that encode this CDR3 too. The CDR3 sequence is CASSSTGGSNQPQHF. The CDR3 coding sequence is TGTGCCAGCAGTTCGACAGGGGGGAGCAATCAGCCCCAGCATTTT. V usage is TRBV6-5 and J usage is TRBJ1-5; 9 bases line up with TRBD1. The CDR3 is 15 amino acids. V shed 4 bases, J shed 1 base, and the junction held 2 bases outside the gene matches. The germline gives CDR1 MNHEY, CDR2 SVGAGI.

V is TRBV6-1 and J is TRBJ1-5; perhaps TRBD1 as D (5 bases). CDR1 and CDR2 (germline): MNHNS, SASEGT. Between the trimmed V and J ends, which lost 0 bases and 2 bases, there was a span of 11 bases. CDR3 size: 16 residues. This CDR3 reads CASSEASGGRNQPQHF. The DNA for the CDR3 is TGTGCCAGCAGTGAAGCGTCGGGGGGTCGCAATCAGCCCCAGCATTTT.

The chain combines TRBV5-6 with TRBJ1-1; a possible D gene is TRBD1 (5 bases). Germline V gives CDR1 SGHDT, CDR2 YYEEEE. Trimming took 6 bases from V and 0 from J, leaving 12 bases between them. This CDR3 contains 14 residues. CDR3 sequence (DNA): TGTGCCAGCAACCGTCGAGGGGTGAACACTGAAGCTTTCTTT. Amino acids: CASNRRGVNTEAFF. The full variable domain, rest sourced from reference TRBV5-6 and TRBJ1-1, is DAGVTQSPTHLIKTRGQQVTLRCSPKSGHDTVSWYQQALGQGPQFIFQYYEEEERQRGNFPDRFSGHQFPNYSSELNVNALLLGDSALYLCASNRRGVNTEAFFGQGTRLTVV.

The table lists this clone with a few counts. The chain has TRBV5-4 and TRBJ1-2, with 8 bases fitting TRBD1. This CDR3 has 13 amino acids. Germline values: CDR1 SGHNT, CDR2 YYREEE (reference sequence). V dropped 6 bases and J dropped 8; count of bases not matched to a gene: 9. CDR3 residues: CASTEDRVGGYTF. The CDR3 region has the DNA TGTGCCAGCACCGAGGACAGGGTCGGCGGCTACACCTTC.

The rearrangement links TRBV28 to TRBJ1-2, with D possibly being TRBD1 (5 bases). CDR3 length: 14 residues. Trimming took off 1 base at V and 2 bases at J, with 8 bases between the two ends. From germline, CDR1 is MDHEN and CDR2 SYDVKM. CDR3 nucleotide sequence: TGTGCCAGCAGTTTATTGGCAGGGAACTATGGCTACACCTTC. Translated, it gives CASSLLAGNYGYTF.

This clone showed up just a few times. The J gene is TRBJ2-6, the V gene TRBV6-1; D is undetermined. The germline CDR1 and CDR2 sequences are MNHNS and SASEGT. This CDR3 has 15 residues. Trimming stripped 4 bases from V and 0 bases from J, with 7 bases between. The CDR3 DNA reads as TGTGCCAGCAGTGGACAATACTCTGGGGCCAACGTCCTGACTTTC. Encoded protein: CASSGQYSGANVLTF.

A few counts support this clone. The chain recombines TRBV6-6 with TRBJ1-4; D unresolved. From germline, CDR1 is MNHNY and CDR2 SVGAGI (reference sequence). Trimming pared 6 bases from V and 6 bases from J, leaving 11 bases between. The CDR3 extends over 13 amino acids. The CDR3 bases are TGTGCCAGCAGATGGACCCGGGATGAAAAACTGTTTTTT. Translating it yields CASRWTRDEKLFF.

The chain carries TRBV5-1 and TRBJ1-5; 7 bases agree with TRBD1. There are 15 residues in the CDR3. With V trimmed by 0 bases and J by 5 bases, 5 bases remained unmatched. Germline V gene lookup returns CDR1 SGHRS and CDR2 YFSETQ. CDR3 nucleotide sequence: TGCGCCAGCAGCTTGGGGCAGGGGGGCTATCAGCCCCAGCATTTT. Protein: CASSLGQGGYQPQHF.

This rearrangement joins TRBV6-1 to TRBJ1-1, with D hard to call. V lost 4 bases and J lost 5, with 5 bases in between. Germline CDR1 reads MNHNS; CDR2 reads SASEGT. CDR3 length: 11 residues. CDR3: CASSGVTEAFF. As DNA, the CDR3 is TGTGCCAGCAGTGGGGTGACTGAAGCTTTCTTT.

This clone was seen a few times. The J gene is TRBJ2-1, the V gene TRBV7-6, with a possible D match to TRBD1 (5 bases). CDR3 length: 11 amino acids. Germline V gene data show CDR1 as SGHVS and CDR2 as FNYEAQ. Trimming removed 6 bases at V and 8 bases at J, with 8 bases between. In DNA form, the CDR3 reads TGTGCCAGCAGGCAGGGCTATGAGCAGTTCTTC. The encoded protein is CASRQGYEQFF.

This clone showed up just a few times. V gene TRBV7-6 combines with J gene TRBJ2-1; D possibly corresponds to TRBD1 (5 bases). Deletions cut 1 base from V and 2 bases from J, with 12 bases between. The CDR3 totals 16 residues. CDR1 and CDR2 from the germline V gene are SGHVS and FNYEAQ. For the CDR3, the DNA is TGTGCCAGCAGCTTAGTGGGGCATGTTACCTACAATGAGCAGTTCTTC. Residues: CASSLVGHVTYNEQFF.

This clone has more than one count but fewer than ten. The V call is TRBV5-1, the J call TRBJ1-6; the D gene is possibly TRBD1 (5 bases). This CDR3 comprises 16 residues. Germline V gives CDR1 SGHRS, CDR2 YFSETQ. V was clipped by 0 bases and J by 9 bases, with 16 bases between them. In nucleotides, the CDR3 is TGCGCCAGCAGCTTGGAGGCCGGGACTTCGATTTCACCCCTCCACTTT. This translates into CASSLEAGTSISPLHF.

The chain couples TRBV7-9 to TRBJ2-1, with 9 bases matching TRBD2. The V gene's germline CDR1 is SEHNR and CDR2 FQNEAQ (reference sequence). V shed 5 bases and J 5 bases; nucleotides not matched to a gene: 13. The CDR3 contains 17 residues. The CDR3 sequence is CASSPNFGTSRNNEQFF. The CDR3 bases are TGTGCCAGCAGCCCTAATTTCGGGACTAGCAGGAACAATGAGCAGTTCTTC.

The chain employs TRBV6-6 and TRBJ1-6; D gene ambiguous. Germline CDR1 and CDR2: MNHNY and SVGAGI (reference sequence). With 8 bases removed from V and 0 bases from J, the gap between germline ends came to 8 bases. This CDR3 contains 14 residues. In DNA, the CDR3 is TGTGCCAGCGCCTTAAGCTCCTATAATTCACCCCTCCACTTT. It yields the protein CASALSSYNSPLHF.

This rearrangement joins TRBV6-6 to TRBJ2-2, with unresolved D. Between the trimmed V and J ends, which lost 10 bases and 2 bases, there was a span of 11 bases. The CDR3 is made up of 13 amino acids. The germline CDR1 and CDR2 sequences are MNHNY and SVGAGI (reference sequence). The CDR3 region is CATINSNTGELFF. The CDR3 nucleotides are TGTGCCACCATCAACAGCAACACCGGGGAGCTGTTTTTT.

This rearrangement joins TRBV7-3 to TRBJ2-1; D unclear. Germline lookup yields CDR1 SGHTA and CDR2 FQGTGA. The ends were cut back, 2 bases at V and 2 bases at J, with 13 bases in the middle. CDR3 size: 16 residues. The chain's CDR3 is CASSLAPGETYNEQFF. In nucleotides, the CDR3 is TGTGCCAGCAGCTTAGCCCCAGGAGAAACCTACAATGAGCAGTTCTTC. Supplemented by reference TRBV7-3 and TRBJ2-1, the full variable domain reads GAGVSQTPSNKVTEKGKYVELRCDPISGHTALYWYRQSLGQGPEFLIYFQGTGAADDSGLPNDRFFAVRPEGSVSTLKIQRTERGDSAVYLCASSLAPGETYNEQFFGPGTRLTVL.

The chain has TRBV29-1 and TRBJ1-2; no clear D. This CDR3 region has 12 residues. V lost 4 bases and J lost 3, with 9 bases in between. The germline V gene encodes CDR1 SQVTM and CDR2 ANQGSEA. The CDR3 spells CSVVSGDYGYTF. CDR3 in DNA: TGCAGCGTTGTCAGTGGGGACTATGGCTACACCTTC.

The rearrangement links TRBV9 to TRBJ2-7; D is uncertain. Germline-derived CDR1 and CDR2 are SGDLS and YYNGEE. The CDR3 spans 14 residues. Trimming removed 4 bases at V and 1 base at J, with 12 bases between. The CDR3 loop is CASSSGGSSYEQYF. In DNA form, the CDR3 reads TGTGCCAGCAGCTCCGGTGGTTCGTCCTACGAGCAGTACTTC.

There are a few counts of this clone. The chain carries TRBV5-6 and TRBJ1-2; D might be TRBD1 (5 bases). Trimming left V 4 bases short and J 7 bases short, with 14 bases between. Germline CDR1 and CDR2: SGHDT and YYEEEE. The CDR3 spans 13 residues. In DNA form, the CDR3 reads TGTGCCAGCAGCCCGGGTCAGGGAGTTGGCTACACCTTC. Translated, it gives CASSPGQGVGYTF.

The sample holds a few counts of this clone. The gene calls are TRBV10-3 and TRBJ1-5; D ambiguous. Per the germline V gene, CDR1 is ENHRY and CDR2 is SYGVKD. The V and J ends lost 3 bases and 3 bases respectively, with 12 bases between them. The CDR3 contains 15 residues. The CDR3 here is CAISETGYPNQPQHF. The CDR3 bases are TGTGCCATCAGTGAAACGGGGTACCCCAATCAGCCCCAGCATTTT.

V is TRBV7-9 and J is TRBJ1-5, with D uncertain. Trimming took off 2 bases at V and 7 bases at J, with 0 bases between the two ends. The length of the CDR3 is 10 residues. Germline loops: CDR1 SEHNR, CDR2 FQNEAQ (reference sequence). The CDR3 DNA reads TGTGCCAGCAGCTTACAGCCCCAGCATTTT. As protein: CASSLQPQHF.

The chain has TRBV6-4 and TRBJ1-6; unclear D gene. This CDR3 spans 14 amino acids. V lost 0 bases to trimming and J lost 10 bases, with 10 bases between them. Germline loops: CDR1 MRHNA, CDR2 SNTAGT. This CDR3 reads CASSDSSLGSPLHF. The CDR3 DNA follows: TGTGCCAGCAGTGACTCGAGTCTGGGCTCACCCCTCCACTTT.

The chain has TRBV6-6 and TRBJ1-6, with 12 bases fitting TRBD1. The CDR3 loop spans 15 amino acids. The V gene's germline CDR1 is MNHNY and CDR2 SVGAGI (reference sequence). After removal of 5 bases from V and 6 bases from J, the junction contained 2 bases not matched to a gene. The CDR3 DNA is TGTGCCAGCAGTCGGGACAGGGGGCTTAATTCACCCCTCCACTTT. This gives the protein CASSRDRGLNSPLHF.

The J gene is TRBJ1-2, the V gene TRBV7-2, with a possible D match to TRBD1 (5 bases). The length of the CDR3 is 13 residues. CDR1 SGHTA and CDR2 FQGNSA come from the germline V gene. The V end lost 4 bases, the J end lost 6 bases, and 12 bases lay between the germline ends. CDR3 sequence reads: CASSSGRRDGYTF. The CDR3 DNA reads TGTGCCAGCAGCTCGGGACGGAGAGATGGCTACACCTTC.

The CDR3 protein is CAISDTGGGQYF. CDR3 nucleotides: TGTGCCATCAGTGACACAGGGGGCGGGCAGTACTTC. The rearrangement joins TRBV10-3 to TRBJ2-7; 9 nucleotides agree with TRBD1. Looked up from germline, CDR1 is ENHRY and CDR2 is SYGVKD. V gave up 3 bases and J gave up 9 bases; unmatched junction bases: 3. The CDR3 spans 12 residues.

The rearrangement links TRBV7-9 to TRBJ2-5; D gene ambiguous. Germline V lookup: CDR1 SEHNR, CDR2 FQNEAQ (reference sequence). Trimming shortened V by 1 base and J by 3 bases, and 9 bases separated the two germline ends. The CDR3 is 14 amino acids. This CDR3 reads CASSLGQAEETQYF. CDR3 bases: TGTGCCAGCAGCTTAGGCCAGGCGGAAGAGACCCAGTACTTC.

This clone appeared once. The J gene is TRBJ1-1, the V gene TRBV7-8; D not certain. V was trimmed by 3 bases and J by 3 bases, leaving 14 bases between them. From germline, CDR1 is SGHVS and CDR2 FQNEAQ. This CDR3 region has 15 residues. This CDR3 reads CASSLDFGQDTEAFF. The CDR3 DNA follows: TGTGCCAGCAGCTTGGATTTTGGGCAGGACACTGAAGCTTTCTTT.

The V gene is TRBV7-3, the J gene TRBJ2-5; 9 bases fit TRBD1. The CDR3 runs to 16 residues. The J segment lost 5 bases and the V segment lost 4 bases, leaving 11 bases of the junction unmatched. Germline values: CDR1 SGHTA, CDR2 FQGTGA. CDR3 DNA sequence: TGTGCCAGCAGCTCCTACGGTACAGGGGGCACGGAGACCCAGTACTTC. Protein: CASSSYGTGGTETQYF.

This clone came up a few times. This sequence joins TRBV10-3 and TRBJ2-7; tentative D call: TRBD2 (5 bases). This CDR3 region has 12 residues. CDR1 ENHRY and CDR2 SYGVKD come from the germline V gene. With 6 bases removed from V and 3 bases from J, the gap between germline ends came to 9 bases. The CDR3 sequence: CAISEGYYEQYF. In DNA form, the CDR3 reads TGTGCCATCAGCGAGGGCTACTACGAGCAGTACTTC.

The rearrangement links TRBV28 to TRBJ1-2; D unclear. CDR3 length: 10 amino acids. The V end lost 6 bases, the J end lost 7 bases, and 6 bases lay between the germline ends. CDR1 MDHEN and CDR2 SYDVKM come from the germline V gene. CDR3 in DNA: TGTGCCAGCAGCCGCTTTGGCTACACCTTC. This encodes CASSRFGYTF.

This chain uses TRBV13 with TRBJ2-7; 12 positions agree with TRBD1. The germline gives CDR1 PRHDT, CDR2 FYEKMQ (reference sequence). The CDR3 has 18 residues. V gave up 5 bases and J gave up 1 base; unmatched junction bases: 12. DNA of the CDR3: TGTGCCAGCAGCAATCGGGGGACAGGGGGCTTCGTATCCTACGAGCAGTACTTC. It specifies CASSNRGTGGFVSYEQYF.